The 25 T cell receptor beta chains below come from one sample, sequenced in a study of beta chain features in type 1 diabetes. Every isolated RNA sample was fully reverse transcribed, so sequencing captured expressed TCRB transcripts. The protocol was immunoSEQ multiplex PCR, while the TCRdb copy is restricted to in-frame clones and leaves out a portion. The table shows 200,000 to 300,000 clones, with 27% occurring only once. Source material: central memory CD4+ T cells from blood. The receptors shown here come from a man aged 25-45 years in good health.

This clone was seen only a few times. The chain has TRBV5-1 and TRBJ1-1, with 10 bases that match TRBD1. The CDR3 totals 14 residues. Germline CDR1 SGHRS, CDR2 YFSETQ. V gave up 4 bases and J gave up 3 bases; unmatched junction bases: 3. The CDR3 DNA reads as TGCGCCAGCAGCCGGACAGGGGGAGACACTGAAGCTTTCTTT. Translation gives CASSRTGGDTEAFF. The full variable domain, its missing parts supplied by reference TRBV5-1 and TRBJ1-1, is KAGVTQTPRYLIKTRGQQVTLSCSPISGHRSVSWYQQTPGQGLQFLFEYFSETQRNKGNFPGRFSGRQFSNSRSEMNVSTLELGDSALYLCASSRTGGDTEAFFGQGTRLTVV.

There are a few counts of this clone. This chain joins TRBV4-3 and TRBJ2-2; 8 nucleotides agree with TRBD2. The CDR3 has 19 amino acids. With 0 bases clipped from V and 5 bases from J, the junction kept 14 bases outside the gene matches. In germline, CDR1 is LGHNA, CDR2 YSLEER. Here the CDR3 reads CASSQDRGEAGGFTGELFF. In nucleotides, the CDR3 is TGCGCCAGCAGCCAAGATCGGGGAGAGGCGGGAGGATTTACCGGGGAGCTGTTTTTT.

The chain has TRBV5-4 and TRBJ2-4, with D possibly being TRBD1 or TRBD2 (5 bases each). The CDR3 spans 14 residues. V was shortened by 3 bases and J by 9 bases, with 16 bases between the two germline ends. Germline CDR1 is SGHNT and CDR2 is YYREEE (reference sequence). The CDR3 sequence is CASSSAGSVGIQYF. CDR3 DNA: TGTGCCAGCAGCTCAGCAGGGAGTGTAGGCATTCAGTACTTC.

The chain combines TRBV25-1 with TRBJ1-1; 7 bases align to TRBD1. Per the germline V gene, CDR1 is MGHDK and CDR2 is SYGVNS. The CDR3 covers 15 residues. After removal of 2 bases from V and 1 base from J, the junction contained 4 bases not matched to a gene. CDR3 in DNA: TGTGCCAGCAGTGAAGGGTACAGGGGGAACACTGAAGCTTTCTTT. It specifies CASSEGYRGNTEAFF.

This clone occurred many times. The chain is built from TRBV4-1 and TRBJ2-1; 7 nucleotides align to TRBD2. This CDR3 has 15 amino acids. Losses at the gene ends were 3 bases for V and 9 bases for J; bases not matched to a gene: 11. CDR1 MGHRA and CDR2 YSYEKL come from the germline V gene. This CDR3 is CASSQPSGHSIEQFF. CDR3 bases: TGCGCCAGCAGCCAGCCTAGCGGACATAGCATTGAGCAGTTCTTC.

The chain carries TRBV5-1 and TRBJ2-3; 9 bases align to TRBD1. This CDR3 spans 14 amino acids. Looked up from germline, CDR1 is SGHRS and CDR2 is YFSETQ. Trimming removed 0 bases from V and 8 bases from J; junction bases left unmatched: 4. The CDR3 sequence is CASSLDRGRGTQYF. In DNA, the CDR3 is TGCGCCAGCAGCTTGGACAGGGGGCGCGGTACGCAGTATTTT.

This clone has just a few counts. The rearrangement joins TRBV27 to TRBJ1-2, with D maybe TRBD1 (5 bases). Germline V gene data show CDR1 as MNHEY and CDR2 as SMNVEV (reference sequence). V was pared by 5 bases and J by 4 bases, with 14 bases between. The CDR3 loop spans 14 amino acids. The DNA for the CDR3 is TGTGCCAGCAGTACCGGGGACGGACTCTATGGCTACACCTTC. This codes for CASSTGDGLYGYTF.

The sample holds a few counts of this clone. The CDR3 sequence: CASSVTGTSGSTDTQYF. The CDR3 DNA reads TGTGCCAGCAGCGTCACAGGGACTAGCGGGAGCACAGATACGCAGTATTTT. The rearrangement links TRBV9 to TRBJ2-3; 12 bases fit TRBD2. Germline CDR1 and CDR2: SGDLS and YYNGEE. The junction had 4 bases not matched to a gene; V was cut back by 2 bases and J by 0 bases. This CDR3 comprises 17 residues.

V is TRBV7-2 and J is TRBJ2-3, with 12 bases matching TRBD2. Germline-derived CDR1 and CDR2 are SGHTA and FQGNSA. CDR3 size: 14 residues. V was clipped by 4 bases and J by 6 bases; unmatched bases: 2. CDR3 amino acids: CASSSTSGSDTQYF. In nucleotides, the CDR3 is TGTGCCAGCAGCTCGACTAGCGGGAGTGATACGCAGTATTTT.

The chain uses TRBV15 and TRBJ1-6; D call uncertain. Per the germline V gene, CDR1 is LNHNV and CDR2 is YYDKDF (reference sequence). V was shortened by 5 bases and J by 7 bases, with 15 bases between the two germline ends. The CDR3 loop spans 15 amino acids. CDR3 bases: TGTGCCACCAGCCGTGGTCGGGCAGGAAATTCACCCCTCCACTTT. Its translation: CATSRGRAGNSPLHF.

This clone was picked up many times. This chain links TRBV28 with TRBJ2-7; 11 nucleotides align to TRBD2. V shed 6 bases, J shed 3 bases, and the junction held 4 bases outside the gene matches. This CDR3 is 14 amino acids long. The germline CDR1 and CDR2 sequences are MDHEN and SYDVKM. The CDR3 DNA reads as TGTGCCAGCAGACCGGGACTAGCGGACTACGAGCAGTACTTC. This sequence encodes CASRPGLADYEQYF.

This sequence joins TRBV4-3 and TRBJ2-3; 7 nucleotides line up with TRBD2. This CDR3 has 15 residues. Germline V gene lookup returns CDR1 LGHNA and CDR2 YSLEER. V lost 0 bases and J lost 5; bases outside the gene matches: 5. The CDR3 loop reads CASSQDRAGVDTQYF. In DNA, the CDR3 is TGCGCCAGCAGCCAAGATCGGGCGGGAGTAGATACGCAGTATTTT.

The V call is TRBV30, the J call TRBJ2-5; D is unresolved. Per germline, CDR1 GTSNPN and CDR2 SVGIG (reference sequence). The CDR3 has 15 residues. V lost 0 bases to trimming and J lost 5 bases, with 16 bases between them. CDR3 nucleotide sequence: TGTGCCTGGAGTGTTTCGGGCCTACCTGGGGAGACCCAGTACTTC. Encoded protein: CAWSVSGLPGETQYF.

The genes are TRBV28 and TRBJ2-5; a possible D gene is TRBD2 (7 bases). Looked up from germline, CDR1 is MDHEN and CDR2 is SYDVKM. The CDR3 covers 17 residues. Trimming took 4 bases from V and 5 from J, leaving 23 bases between them. CDR3 nucleotides: TGTGCCAGCAGTTCCAGCCGGAGGTGGGGGGGCGGCGAGACCCAGTACTTC. Protein product: CASSSSRRWGGGETQYF.

In this sample, this clone turned up a few times. The rearrangement links TRBV5-6 to TRBJ2-4; D might be TRBD1 (5 bases). The CDR3 consists of 14 residues. Trimming cost V 0 bases and J 5 bases, with 9 bases left between them. Germline V gives CDR1 SGHDT, CDR2 YYEEEE. Written as DNA, the CDR3 is TGTGCCAGCAGCTTGGATGGGGCCCAAAACATTCAGTACTTC. Its translation: CASSLDGAQNIQYF.

This clone has a single count. The CDR3 is CAWSVVPQGRSYEQYF. As DNA, the CDR3 is TGTGCCTGGAGTGTAGTACCTCAGGGGCGATCCTACGAGCAGTACTTC. This chain joins TRBV30 and TRBJ2-7, with D tentatively TRBD1 (6 bases). V shed 0 bases and J shed 1 base, with 16 bases lying between them. The germline gives CDR1 GTSNPN, CDR2 SVGIG (reference sequence). The CDR3 length is 16 residues.

The chain employs TRBV2 and TRBJ2-1; D may be TRBD2 (6 bases). The CDR3 is 11 amino acids. Trimming pared 8 bases from V and 9 bases from J, leaving 11 bases between. Germline V lookup: CDR1 SNHLY, CDR2 FYNNEI. CDR3 DNA sequence: TGTGCCAGCGAGACTAGGCCTGAGCAGTTCTTC. As protein: CASETRPEQFF.

This clone has just a few counts. The chain couples TRBV7-2 to TRBJ1-5; TRBD1 matches 7 bases. Germline loops: CDR1 SGHTA, CDR2 FQGNSA. V shed 5 bases and J 4 bases; nucleotides not matched to a gene: 5. This CDR3 region has 14 residues. The CDR3 here is CASSLGTANQPQHF. Here the CDR3 DNA reads TGTGCCAGCAGCCTCGGGACAGCAAATCAGCCCCAGCATTTT.

The CDR3 DNA sequence: TGTGCCAGCTCACCGGGACTAGCGGGAGACGGGCAGTTCTTC. Protein: CASSPGLAGDGQFF. V is TRBV18 and J is TRBJ2-1; TRBD2 aligns across 14 bases. J was trimmed by 12 bases and V by 3 bases; bases with no gene match: 4. This CDR3 comprises 14 residues. The germline CDR1 and CDR2 sequences are KGHSH and LQKENI.

This clone appeared a few times. The rearrangement links TRBV30 to TRBJ2-1; D call uncertain. V shed 5 bases and J shed 8 bases, with 13 bases lying between them. Germline V lookup: CDR1 GTSNPN, CDR2 SVGIG (reference sequence). CDR3 length: 12 residues. In DNA, the CDR3 is TGTGCCTGGTCCCGGACCAACCATGAGCAGTTCTTC. Translating gives CAWSRTNHEQFF.

A remark on this clone: The same CDR3 arises from other DNA sequences in this sample as well. This chain uses TRBV5-1 with TRBJ2-6; 8 nucleotides align to TRBD1. The CDR3 is made up of 14 amino acids. J gave up 9 bases and V 4 bases, and 6 bases lay outside the gene matches. Germline lookup yields CDR1 SGHRS and CDR2 YFSETQ. CDR3 in DNA: TGCGCCAGCAGCGATACAGGGGGGCTCAACGTCCTGACTTTC. This gives the protein CASSDTGGLNVLTF.

V usage is TRBV28 and J usage is TRBJ2-5; 8 bases align to TRBD1. The CDR3 totals 15 residues. The J segment lost 4 bases and the V segment lost 6 bases, leaving 10 bases of the junction unmatched. CDR1 and CDR2 from the germline V gene are MDHEN and SYDVKM. The CDR3 sequence is CASSLATGGGETQYF. CDR3 sequence (DNA): TGTGCCAGCAGCCTAGCCACAGGGGGAGGAGAGACCCAGTACTTC.

The rearrangement joins TRBV5-4 to TRBJ2-3; tentative D call: TRBD2 (5 bases). The CDR3 totals 13 residues. Between the trimmed V and J ends, which lost 2 bases and 3 bases, there was a span of 7 bases. From germline, CDR1 is SGHNT and CDR2 YYREEE (reference sequence). The chain's CDR3 is CASSFPGTDTQYF. In DNA, the CDR3 is TGTGCCAGCAGCTTCCCGGGAACAGATACGCAGTATTTT.

In its sample, this clone was seen a few times. The V call is TRBV9, the J call TRBJ2-7; D gene ambiguous. The V end was cut by 0 bases, the J end by 2 bases, with 12 bases between. The CDR3 runs 15 residues. Looked up from germline, CDR1 is SGDLS and CDR2 is YYNGEE. This chain's CDR3 is CASSVAPDPAYEQYF. CDR3 nucleotide sequence: TGTGCCAGCAGCGTAGCTCCGGACCCGGCCTACGAGCAGTACTTC.

This chain links TRBV30 with TRBJ1-5, with D unresolved. Germline V gene sequence: CDR1 GTSNPN, CDR2 SVGIG (reference sequence). The CDR3 sequence is 12 residues long. Trimming took off 1 base at V and 8 bases at J, with 9 bases between the two ends. The CDR3 DNA follows: TGTGCCTGGAGTGATTTGAAGAAGCCCCAGCATTTT. Protein: CAWSDLKKPQHF.